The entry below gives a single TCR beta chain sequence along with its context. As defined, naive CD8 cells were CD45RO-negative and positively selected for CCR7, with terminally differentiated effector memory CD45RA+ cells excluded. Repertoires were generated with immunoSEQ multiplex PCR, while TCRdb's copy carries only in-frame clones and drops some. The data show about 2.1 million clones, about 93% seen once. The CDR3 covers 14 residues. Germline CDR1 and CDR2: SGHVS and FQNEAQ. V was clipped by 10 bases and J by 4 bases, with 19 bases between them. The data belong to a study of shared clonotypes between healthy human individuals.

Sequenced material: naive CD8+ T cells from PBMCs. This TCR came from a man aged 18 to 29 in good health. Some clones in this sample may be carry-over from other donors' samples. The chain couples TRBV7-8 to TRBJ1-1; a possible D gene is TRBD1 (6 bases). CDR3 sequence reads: CATSLGGPLTEAFF. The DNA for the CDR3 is TGTGCCACCTCTTTAGGGGGGCCGCTCACTGAAGCTTTCTTT.